The next 17 T cell receptor beta chains were all read from a single sample in a study of CD8 T cells in ankylosing spondylitis. Study-wide results and caveats: Ankylosing spondylitis blood appeared to carry a characteristic TCR beta motif of roughly eight highly homologous variants.

From the 5' RACE reads, TCRdb called clonotypes with MiXCR, one entry per CDR3 protein. This sample has about 390,000 distinct CDR3 sequences; around 22% occur once, and the top ten carry approximately 15%. Their antigens are not known. Sequencing was carried out using blood, either unsorted or a sorted T cell fraction (not recorded which). The source of these receptors is a male donor with ankylosing spondylitis.

With regard to this clonotype: A read error is possible here, since a much larger clone lies one base away. V gene TRBV20-1 combines with J gene TRBJ2-7, with 13 bases aligning to TRBD2. The CDR3 is made up of 15 amino acids. Germline CDR1 is DFQATT and CDR2 is SNEGSKA (reference sequence). The CDR3 is CCANPPGLAGNEQYF. DNA for the CDR3: TGCTGTGCTAATCCTCCGGGACTAGCGGGAAATGAGCAGTACTTC.

The chain is built from TRBV12-3 or TRBV12-4 and TRBJ1-3; D remains ambiguous. There are 14 residues in the CDR3. Trimming took off 4 bases at V and 4 bases at J, with 11 bases between the two ends. CDR3 DNA sequence: TGTGCCAGCAGTTCCATGGGTCGAGGAAACACCATATATTTT. Encoded protein: CASSSMGRGNTIYF.

This clonotype appeared a few times. The CDR3 nucleotides are TGTGCCAGCGCCCTTAGCGGATTCTACAATGAGCAGTTCTTC. It yields the protein CASALSGFYNEQFF. The chain combines TRBV18 with TRBJ2-1; D is perhaps TRBD2 (6 bases). Germline V gene data show CDR1 as KGHSH and CDR2 as LQKENI. V was cut by 8 bases and J by 3 bases, with 14 bases left in between. There are 14 residues in the CDR3. The entire variable domain, with the rest obtained from reference TRBV18 and TRBJ2-1, is as follows: NAGVMQNPRHLVRRRGQEARLRCSPMKGHSHVYWYRQLPEEGLKFMVYLQKENIIDESGMPKERFSAEFPKEGPSILRIQQVVRGDSAAYFCASALSGFYNEQFFGPGTRLTVL.

The rearrangement joins TRBV27 to TRBJ2-6, with D uncertain. Germline CDR1 reads MNHEY; CDR2 reads SMNVEV (reference sequence). The CDR3 runs 15 residues. Trimming removed 5 bases at V and 0 bases at J, with 8 bases between. In DNA, the CDR3 is TGTGCCAGCAGTCTCCACAGCTCTGGGGCCAACGTCCTGACTTTC. This gives the protein CASSLHSSGANVLTF.

This clonotype was observed a few times. This chain connects TRBV5-1 to TRBJ2-2; 13 positions agree with TRBD2. Trimming took 1 base from V and 5 from J; bases not matched to a gene: 2. CDR3 length: 16 amino acids. Germline lookup yields CDR1 SGHRS and CDR2 YFSETQ. The DNA of the CDR3 is TGCGCCAGCAGCTTGACACTAGCGGGAGGGACCGGGGAGCTGTTTTTT. It codes for CASSLTLAGGTGELFF. The whole variable domain, remainder taken from reference TRBV5-1 and TRBJ2-2, is KAGVTQTPRYLIKTRGQQVTLSCSPISGHRSVSWYQQTPGQGLQFLFEYFSETQRNKGNFPGRFSGRQFSNSRSEMNVSTLELGDSALYLCASSLTLAGGTGELFFGEGSRLTVL.

The rearrangement joins TRBV12-3 or TRBV12-4 to TRBJ1-2; no firm D call. The CDR3 consists of 12 residues. Trimming pared 5 bases from V and 1 base from J, leaving 5 bases between. CDR3 DNA sequence: TGTGCCAGCAGTCTTTTTAACTATGGCTACACCTTC. This codes for CASSLFNYGYTF.

This clonotype was seen at least ten times. J is TRBJ1-4 and V is TRBV20-1; no clear D. With 7 bases removed from V and 6 bases from J, the gap between germline ends came to 15 bases. The germline V gene has CDR1 DFQATT and CDR2 SNEGSKA (reference sequence). The CDR3 is 13 residues long. CDR3 amino acids: CSGTWGGDEKLFF. The CDR3 DNA reads as TGCAGTGGGACCTGGGGAGGCGATGAAAAACTGTTTTTT.

The chain employs TRBV7-9 and TRBJ2-3; D gene uncertain. The CDR3 has 16 amino acids. V was cut by 3 bases and J by 4 bases, with 17 bases left in between. Looked up from germline, CDR1 is SEHNR and CDR2 is FQNEAQ (reference sequence). In DNA form, the CDR3 reads TGTGCCAGCAGCTTCGGGCCGCGGAGTATAGCAGATACGCAGTATTTT. As protein: CASSFGPRSIADTQYF.

This clonotype has a handful of counts. This rearrangement joins TRBV11-2 to TRBJ1-2, with TRBD1 matching over 7 bases. V dropped 1 base and J dropped 6; count of bases not matched to a gene: 8. The CDR3 is made up of 15 amino acids. CDR1 and CDR2 from the germline V gene are SGHAT and FQNNGV. Here the CDR3 reads CASSLAGGGPNGYTF. The CDR3 DNA reads TGTGCCAGCAGCTTAGCAGGGGGGGGCCCCAATGGCTACACCTTC. The full variable domain, with the rest looked up from reference TRBV11-2 and TRBJ1-2, is EAGVAQSPRYKIIEKRQSVAFWCNPISGHATLYWYQQILGQGPKLLIQFQNNGVVDDSQLPKDRFSAERLKGVDSTLKIQPAKLEDSAVYLCASSLAGGGPNGYTFGSGTRLTVV.

This clonotype was counted only a few times. V is TRBV5-6 and J is TRBJ1-2; D might be TRBD1 (5 bases). The CDR3 is 17 residues long. Germline V gives CDR1 SGHDT, CDR2 YYEEEE. The V and J ends lost 1 base and 7 bases respectively, with 23 bases between them. The CDR3 is CASSLYARESGLSGYTF. DNA for the CDR3: TGTGCCAGCAGCTTGTATGCCAGGGAATCGGGCTTATCTGGCTACACCTTC.

This clonotype was observed a handful of times. The J gene is TRBJ2-1, the V gene TRBV12-3 or TRBV12-4; TRBD2 might be the D (6 bases). The V gene lost 3 bases and the J gene lost 4 bases, with 10 bases spanning the gap. The CDR3 spans 14 residues. CDR3 nucleotides: TGTGCCAGCAGTTTTGGGCGGGATTACAATGAGCAGTTCTTC. Protein sequence: CASSFGRDYNEQFF.

CDR3 protein: CASSRQGNNQPQHF. The CDR3 DNA is TGTGCCAGCAGCCGACAGGGGAACAATCAGCCCCAGCATTTT. The chain employs TRBV11-3 and TRBJ1-5, with 8 bases identical to TRBD1. CDR3 size: 14 residues. The germline V gene has CDR1 SGHNT and CDR2 YENEEA. The V gene end was trimmed by 5 bases and the J gene end by 3 bases; junction bases not matched to a gene: 3. The variable domain in full, with the rest retrieved from reference TRBV11-3 and TRBJ1-5, is EAGVVQSPRYKIIEKKQPVAFWCNPISGHNTLYWYLQNLGQGPELLIRYENEEAVDDSQLPKDRFSAERLKGVDSTLKIQPAELGDSAVYLCASSRQGNNQPQHFGDGTRLSIL.

The table lists this clonotype with a few counts. J is TRBJ2-1 and V is TRBV12-3 or TRBV12-4; no definite D call. Trimming shortened V by 1 base and J by 8 bases, and 12 bases separated the two germline ends. The CDR3 contains 14 residues. The CDR3 protein is CASSLVVPIHEQFF. CDR3 nucleotide sequence: TGTGCCAGCAGTTTAGTCGTCCCCATACATGAGCAGTTCTTC.

The chain carries TRBV12-3 or TRBV12-4 and TRBJ2-5; D uncertain. The CDR3 covers 17 residues. The ends were cut back, 2 bases at V and 5 bases at J, with 21 bases in the middle. The CDR3 reads CASSLFWYLGVWETQYF. For the CDR3, the DNA is TGTGCCAGCAGTTTATTTTGGTATCTAGGAGTTTGGGAGACCCAGTACTTC.

The sample holds many counts of this clonotype. This chain uses TRBV5-6 with TRBJ2-4, with a tentative D call TRBD1 (6 bases). V dropped 4 bases and J dropped 0 bases, with 14 bases sitting between them. The CDR3 runs 16 residues. The germline V gene encodes CDR1 SGHDT and CDR2 YYEEEE. CDR3 bases: TGTGCCAGCAGCATATTGGGGGCTCTAGCCAAAAACATTCAGTACTTC. Protein sequence: CASSILGALAKNIQYF.

CDR3 protein: CASSLEGHATGELFF. CDR3 bases: TGTGCCAGCAGCTTAGAGGGCCACGCAACCGGGGAGCTGTTTTTT. This chain uses TRBV7-9 with TRBJ2-2; D is undetermined. V shed 1 base and J shed 5 bases, with 11 bases lying between them. Per germline, CDR1 SEHNR and CDR2 FQNEAQ (reference sequence). The CDR3 length is 15 residues.

This clonotype has only a few counts. This chain uses TRBV3-1 with TRBJ2-7; 8 nucleotides match TRBD1. The length of the CDR3 is 14 residues. The V gene end was trimmed by 4 bases and the J gene end by 3 bases; junction bases not matched to a gene: 5. CDR1 is LGHDT, CDR2 YNNKEL, per germline (reference sequence). The CDR3 DNA reads as TGTGCCAGCAGCCTAGACAGGGGCGTCTACGAGCAGTACTTC. As protein: CASSLDRGVYEQYF.